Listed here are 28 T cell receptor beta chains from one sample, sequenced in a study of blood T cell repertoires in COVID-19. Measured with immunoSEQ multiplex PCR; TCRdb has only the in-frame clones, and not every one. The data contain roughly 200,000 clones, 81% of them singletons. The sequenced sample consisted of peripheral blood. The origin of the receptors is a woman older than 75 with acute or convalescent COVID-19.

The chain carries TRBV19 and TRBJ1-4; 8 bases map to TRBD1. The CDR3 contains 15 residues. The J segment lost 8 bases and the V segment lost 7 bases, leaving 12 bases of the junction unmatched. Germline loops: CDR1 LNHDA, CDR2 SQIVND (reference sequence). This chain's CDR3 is CASMPRTGLSEKLFF. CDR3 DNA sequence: TGTGCCAGTATGCCCCGGACAGGGTTGAGCGAAAAACTGTTTTTT.

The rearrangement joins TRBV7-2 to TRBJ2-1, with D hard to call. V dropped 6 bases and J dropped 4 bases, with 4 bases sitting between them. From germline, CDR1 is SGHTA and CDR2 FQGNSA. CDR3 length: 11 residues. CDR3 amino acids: CASSTYNEQFF. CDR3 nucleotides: TGTGCCAGCAGTACTTACAATGAGCAGTTCTTC.

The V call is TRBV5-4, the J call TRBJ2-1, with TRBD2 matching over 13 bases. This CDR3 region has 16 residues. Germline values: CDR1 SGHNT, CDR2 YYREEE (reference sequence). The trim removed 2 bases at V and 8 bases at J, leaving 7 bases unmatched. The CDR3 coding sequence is TGTGCCAGCAGCTTAATGGGACTAGCGGGAAGGGATGAGCAGTTCTTC. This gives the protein CASSLMGLAGRDEQFF.

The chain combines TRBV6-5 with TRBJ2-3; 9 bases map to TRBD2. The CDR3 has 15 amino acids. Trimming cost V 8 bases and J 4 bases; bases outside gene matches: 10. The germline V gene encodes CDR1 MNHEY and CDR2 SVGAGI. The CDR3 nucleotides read TGTGCCAGCGCTGATAGCGGGAGTGTACCAGATACGCAGTATTTT. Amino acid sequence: CASADSGSVPDTQYF.

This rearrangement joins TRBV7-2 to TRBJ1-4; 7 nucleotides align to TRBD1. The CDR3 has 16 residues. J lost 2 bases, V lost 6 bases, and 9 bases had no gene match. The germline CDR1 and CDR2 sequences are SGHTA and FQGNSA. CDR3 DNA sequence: TGTGCCAGCAGACGTGCAGGGGGGAGGACTAATGAAAAACTGTTTTTT. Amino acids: CASRRAGGRTNEKLFF.

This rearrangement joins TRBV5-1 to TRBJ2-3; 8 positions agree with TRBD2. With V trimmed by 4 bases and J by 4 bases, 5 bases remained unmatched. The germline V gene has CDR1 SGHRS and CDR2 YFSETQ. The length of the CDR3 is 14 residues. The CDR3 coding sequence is TGCGCCAGCAGCCCGGGACTAGTTTCAGATACGCAGTATTTT. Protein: CASSPGLVSDTQYF.

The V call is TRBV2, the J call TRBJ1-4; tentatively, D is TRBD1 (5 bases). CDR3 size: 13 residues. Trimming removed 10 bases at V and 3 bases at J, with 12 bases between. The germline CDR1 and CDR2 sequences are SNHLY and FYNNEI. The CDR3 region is CAIDRGSNEKLFF. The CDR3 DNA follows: TGTGCCATCGACCGGGGGTCTAATGAAAAACTGTTTTTT. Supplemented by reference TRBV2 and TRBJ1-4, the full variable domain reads EPEVTQTPSHQVTQMGQEVILRCVPISNHLYFYWYRQILGQKVEFLVSFYNNEISEKSEIFDDQFSVERPDGSNFTLKIRSTKLEDSAMYFCAIDRGSNEKLFFGSGTQLSVL.

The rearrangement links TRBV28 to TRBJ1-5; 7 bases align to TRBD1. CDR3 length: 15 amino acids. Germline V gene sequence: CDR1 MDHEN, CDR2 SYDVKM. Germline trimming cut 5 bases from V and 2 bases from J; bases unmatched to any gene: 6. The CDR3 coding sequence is TGTGCCAGCAGTCCAACAGGGGAAGGCAATCAGCCCCAGCATTTT. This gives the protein CASSPTGEGNQPQHF. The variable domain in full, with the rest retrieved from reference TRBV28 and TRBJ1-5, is DVKVTQSSRYLVKRTGEKVFLECVQDMDHENMFWYRQDPGLGLRLIYFSYDVKMKEKGDIPEGYSVSREKKERFSLILESASTNQTSMYLCASSPTGEGNQPQHFGDGTRLSIL.

CDR3 nucleotides: TGTGCCAGCAGCTTAAACCTGGGGCGGAACGAGCAGTACTTC. Residues: CASSLNLGRNEQYF. This chain connects TRBV7-2 to TRBJ2-7; a weak D match, TRBD1 (5 bases). The germline V gene has CDR1 SGHTA and CDR2 FQGNSA. V lost 2 bases and J lost 5, with 13 bases in between. This CDR3 is 14 amino acids long.

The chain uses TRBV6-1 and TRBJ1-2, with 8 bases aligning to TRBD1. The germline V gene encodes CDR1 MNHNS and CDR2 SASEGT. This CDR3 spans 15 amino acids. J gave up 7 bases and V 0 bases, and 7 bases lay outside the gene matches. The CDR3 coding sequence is TGTGCCAGCAGTGAAGCAGGAGACAGGGGCCCTGGCTACACCTTC. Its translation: CASSEAGDRGPGYTF.

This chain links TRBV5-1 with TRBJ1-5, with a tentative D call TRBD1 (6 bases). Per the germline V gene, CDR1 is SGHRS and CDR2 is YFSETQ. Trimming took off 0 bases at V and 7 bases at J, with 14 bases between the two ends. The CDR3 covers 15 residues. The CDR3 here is CASSLVTGMGQPQHF. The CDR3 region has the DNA TGCGCCAGCAGCTTGGTTACAGGGATGGGGCAGCCCCAGCATTTT.

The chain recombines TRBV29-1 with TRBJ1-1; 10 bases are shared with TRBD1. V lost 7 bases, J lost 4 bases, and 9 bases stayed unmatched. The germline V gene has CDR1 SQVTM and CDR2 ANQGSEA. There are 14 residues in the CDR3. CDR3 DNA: TGCAGCGCCGGACAGGGGGGTTCGGGCACTGAAGCTTTCTTT. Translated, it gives CSAGQGGSGTEAFF.

CDR3 sequence: CASRPSGGDTEAFF. As DNA, the CDR3 is TGTGCCAGCAGACCCTCCGGGGGGGACACTGAAGCTTTCTTT. The chain couples TRBV28 to TRBJ1-1, with TRBD1 as a possible D gene (5 bases). V was trimmed by 6 bases and J by 3 bases, leaving 14 bases between them. Germline CDR1 is MDHEN and CDR2 is SYDVKM. The CDR3 is 14 residues long.

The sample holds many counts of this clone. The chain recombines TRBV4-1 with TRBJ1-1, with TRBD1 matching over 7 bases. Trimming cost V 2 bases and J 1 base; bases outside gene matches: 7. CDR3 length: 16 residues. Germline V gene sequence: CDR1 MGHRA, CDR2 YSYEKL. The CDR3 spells CASSQTPGQRNTEAFF. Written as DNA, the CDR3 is TGCGCCAGCAGCCAAACGCCGGGACAGCGGAACACTGAAGCTTTCTTT.

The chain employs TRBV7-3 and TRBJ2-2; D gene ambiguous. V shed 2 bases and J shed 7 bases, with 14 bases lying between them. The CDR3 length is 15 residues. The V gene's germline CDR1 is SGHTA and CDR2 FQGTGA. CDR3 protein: CASSLGGSWSGELFF. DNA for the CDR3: TGTGCCAGCAGCTTAGGCGGATCGTGGAGCGGGGAGCTGTTTTTT.

DNA of the CDR3: TGCAGCGCACATGAGCGGCTGAACACTGAAGCTTTCTTT. Amino acids: CSAHERLNTEAFF. The V and J genes are TRBV29-1 and TRBJ1-1; D not resolved. The V gene lost 7 bases and the J gene lost 0 bases, with 12 bases spanning the gap. In germline, CDR1 is SQVTM, CDR2 ANQGSEA. The CDR3 contains 13 residues.

The CDR3 DNA follows: TGTGCCAGCAGCTTACAGATATCTGGGGCCAACGTCCTGACTTTC. This encodes CASSLQISGANVLTF. The chain links TRBV7-3 to TRBJ2-6, with no clear D. The CDR3 is 15 residues long. CDR1 is SGHTA, CDR2 FQGTGA, per germline. V was cut by 2 bases and J by 1 base, with 6 bases left in between.

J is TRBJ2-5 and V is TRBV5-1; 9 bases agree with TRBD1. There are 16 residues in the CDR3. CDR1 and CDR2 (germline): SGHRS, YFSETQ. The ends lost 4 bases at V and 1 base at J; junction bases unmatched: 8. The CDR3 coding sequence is TGCGCCAGCAGCACTCAGACAGGGGGGTTCCAAGAGACCCAGTACTTC. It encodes CASSTQTGGFQETQYF.

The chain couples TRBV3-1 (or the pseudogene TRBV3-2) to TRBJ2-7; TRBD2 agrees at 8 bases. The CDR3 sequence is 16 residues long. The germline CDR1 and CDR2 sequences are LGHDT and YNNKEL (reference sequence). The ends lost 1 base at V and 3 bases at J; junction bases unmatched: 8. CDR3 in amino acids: CASSQVPAGAGYEQYF. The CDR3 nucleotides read TGTGCCAGCAGCCAAGTGCCAGCGGGAGCCGGCTACGAGCAGTACTTC.

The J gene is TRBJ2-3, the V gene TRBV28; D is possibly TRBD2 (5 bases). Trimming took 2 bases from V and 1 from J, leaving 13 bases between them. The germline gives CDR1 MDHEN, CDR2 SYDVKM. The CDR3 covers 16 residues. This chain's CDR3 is CASSLRTGGGTDTQYF. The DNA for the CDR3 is TGTGCCAGCAGTTTAAGGACCGGAGGTGGCACAGATACGCAGTATTTT. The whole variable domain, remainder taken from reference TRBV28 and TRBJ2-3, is DVKVTQSSRYLVKRTGEKVFLECVQDMDHENMFWYRQDPGLGLRLIYFSYDVKMKEKGDIPEGYSVSREKKERFSLILESASTNQTSMYLCASSLRTGGGTDTQYFGPGTRLTVL.

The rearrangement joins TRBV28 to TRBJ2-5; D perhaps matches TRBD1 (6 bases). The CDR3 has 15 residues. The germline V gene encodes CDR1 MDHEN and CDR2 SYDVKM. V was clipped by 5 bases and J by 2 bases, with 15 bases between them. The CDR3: CASSPNRVRQETQYF. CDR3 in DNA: TGTGCCAGCAGTCCTAACAGGGTTAGGCAAGAGACCCAGTACTTC.

The chain's CDR3 is CASSYLGQGYEQYF. As DNA, the CDR3 is TGTGCCAGCAGTTACTTGGGACAGGGCTACGAGCAGTACTTC. The chain has TRBV6-5 and TRBJ2-7, with 9 nucleotides matching TRBD1. Germline CDR1 reads MNHEY; CDR2 reads SVGAGI. J gave up 3 bases and V 1 base, and 1 base lay outside the gene matches. The CDR3 spans 14 residues.

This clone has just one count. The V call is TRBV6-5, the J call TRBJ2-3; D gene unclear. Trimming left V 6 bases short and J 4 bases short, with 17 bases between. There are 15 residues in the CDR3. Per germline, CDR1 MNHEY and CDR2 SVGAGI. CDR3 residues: CASRPHSPVADTQYF. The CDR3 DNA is TGTGCCAGCAGGCCCCACTCCCCGGTGGCAGATACGCAGTATTTT.

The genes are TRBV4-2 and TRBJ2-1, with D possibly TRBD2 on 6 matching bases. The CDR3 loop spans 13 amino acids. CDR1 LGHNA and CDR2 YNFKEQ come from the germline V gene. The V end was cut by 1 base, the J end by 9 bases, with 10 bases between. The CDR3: CASSQANGGEQFF. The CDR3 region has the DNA TGTGCCAGCAGCCAAGCTAACGGGGGTGAGCAGTTCTTC.

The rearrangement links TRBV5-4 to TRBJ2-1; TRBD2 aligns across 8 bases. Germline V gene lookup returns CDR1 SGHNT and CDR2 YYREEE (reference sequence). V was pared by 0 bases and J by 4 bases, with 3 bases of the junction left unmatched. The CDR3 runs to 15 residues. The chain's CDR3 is CASSLAGGGYNEQFF. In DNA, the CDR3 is TGTGCCAGCAGCTTGGCTGGCGGGGGGTACAATGAGCAGTTCTTC.

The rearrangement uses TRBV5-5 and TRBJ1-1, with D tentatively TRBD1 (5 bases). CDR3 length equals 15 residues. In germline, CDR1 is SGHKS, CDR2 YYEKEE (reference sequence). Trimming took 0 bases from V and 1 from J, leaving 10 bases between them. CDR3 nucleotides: TGTGCCAGCAGCTTGGAGGGACTGAGGAACACTGAAGCTTTCTTT. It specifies CASSLEGLRNTEAFF.

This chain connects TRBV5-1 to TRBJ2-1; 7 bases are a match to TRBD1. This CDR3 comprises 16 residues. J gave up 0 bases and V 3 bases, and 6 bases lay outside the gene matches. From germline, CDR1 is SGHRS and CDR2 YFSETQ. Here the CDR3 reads CASSWVGQSSYNEQFF. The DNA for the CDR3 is TGCGCCAGCAGCTGGGTGGGACAGAGCTCCTACAATGAGCAGTTCTTC.

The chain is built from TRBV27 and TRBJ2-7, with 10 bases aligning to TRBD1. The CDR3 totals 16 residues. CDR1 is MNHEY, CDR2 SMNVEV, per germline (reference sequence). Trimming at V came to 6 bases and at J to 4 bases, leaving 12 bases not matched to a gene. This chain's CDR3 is CASSSPTGGLSYEQYF. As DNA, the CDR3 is TGTGCCAGCAGCTCGCCGACAGGGGGCCTCTCGTACGAGCAGTACTTC.